The text below deals with one T cell receptor (beta chain). Its antigen is not known. The data derive from a study of beta chain features in type 1 diabetes. Losses at the gene ends were 6 bases for V and 6 bases for J; bases not matched to a gene: 5. Germline CDR1 ENHRY, CDR2 SYGVKD. The CDR3 loop spans 15 amino acids. A CD45RO/CCR7/CD25/CD127/CD95/CD27 panel sorted naive, central memory, regulatory and stem cell-like memory CD4+ cells. Findings and caveats of the study: Across all four CD4+ subsets, people with type 1 diabetes showed modestly shorter TCRB CDR3s.

Reverse transcription of all isolated RNA meant that expressed TCRB transcripts were sequenced. Generated by immunoSEQ multiplex PCR, the TCRdb table keeps only in-frame clones and is missing some. The sample has 630,000 or so clones; 11% to 15% are singletons. The receptor was derived from a man aged 18 to 29 with type 1 diabetes. Sequenced input: naive CD4+ T cells from blood. This sequence joins TRBV10-3 and TRBJ1-6, with TRBD1 matching over 10 bases. In nucleotides, the CDR3 is TGTGCCATCAGAGTCCGGGACAGGGGTAATTCACCCCTCCACTTT. Amino acids: CAIRVRDRGNSPLHF.